This T cell receptor (beta chain) came from a study of immune evolution from preneoplasia to lung adenocarcinoma. TCRdb's table, derived via immunoSEQ multiplex PCR, lists solely in-frame clones and lacks some. The repertoire has a few thousand clones, 60% to 80% of them found once; the top ten carry roughly 13%. Germline loops: CDR1 SEHNR, CDR2 FQNEAQ (reference sequence). Trimming stripped 0 bases from V and 4 bases from J, with 9 bases between. CDR3 length: 14 amino acids. The source is a person aged 55-80 years with lung adenocarcinoma. The J gene is TRBJ1-1, the V gene TRBV7-9; D is unresolved. Sample: FFPE adjacent normal lung tissue. CDR3 amino acids: CASSLAGSTTEAFF. The CDR3 DNA reads as TGTGCCAGCAGCTTAGCGGGATCGACCACTGAAGCTTTCTTT. The full variable domain, with the rest looked up from reference TRBV7-9 and TRBJ1-1, is DTGVSQNPRHKITKRGQNVTFRCDPISEHNRLYWYRQTLGQGPEFLTYFQNEAQLEKSRLLSDRFSAERPKGSFSTLEIQRTEQGDSAMYLCASSLAGSTTEAFFGQGTRLTVV.